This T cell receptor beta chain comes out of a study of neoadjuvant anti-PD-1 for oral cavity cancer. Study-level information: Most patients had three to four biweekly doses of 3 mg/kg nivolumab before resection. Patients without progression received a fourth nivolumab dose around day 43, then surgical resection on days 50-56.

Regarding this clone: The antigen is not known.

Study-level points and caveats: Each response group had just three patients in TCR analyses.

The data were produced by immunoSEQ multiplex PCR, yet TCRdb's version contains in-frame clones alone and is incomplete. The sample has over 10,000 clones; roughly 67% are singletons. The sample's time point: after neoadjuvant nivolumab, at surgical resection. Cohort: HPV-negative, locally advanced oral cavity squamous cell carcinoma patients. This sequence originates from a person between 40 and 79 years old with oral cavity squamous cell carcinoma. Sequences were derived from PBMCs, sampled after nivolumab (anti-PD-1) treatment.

CDR3 protein: CASSSAMTRDEQYF. In DNA form, the CDR3 reads TGTGCCAGCAGCTCCGCAATGACTAGGGATGAGCAGTACTTC. The V gene is TRBV5-4, the J gene TRBJ2-7, with D maybe TRBD2 (6 bases). The V end lost 3 bases, the J end lost 7 bases, and 17 bases lay between the germline ends. Germline V gives CDR1 SGHNT, CDR2 YYREEE (reference sequence). This CDR3 spans 14 amino acids.